Below are 30 T cell receptor beta chains sequenced from a single sample in a study of technical replicates of blood from a few donors. Produced via immunoSEQ multiplex PCR; TCRdb's table is partial and in-frame only. Altogether some 74,000 clones are present, 95% to 98% being singletons, with the ten largest covering about 0.3%. The specimen sequenced was T cells isolated from PBMCs. Receptor source: a human donor in good health.

J is TRBJ2-3 and V is TRBV5-1; a possible D gene is TRBD2 (6 bases). The germline CDR1 and CDR2 sequences are SGHRS and YFSETQ. This CDR3 is built from 16 residues. V lost 1 base and J 0 bases, leaving 12 bases between the germline ends. This CDR3 reads CASSLSLSGSTDTQYF. CDR3 in DNA: TGCGCCAGCAGCTTGAGTCTTAGCGGTAGCACAGATACGCAGTATTTT.

The chain has TRBV7-3 and TRBJ2-3; 12 bases agree with TRBD2. CDR1 SGHTA and CDR2 FQGTGA come from the germline V gene. This CDR3 region has 15 residues. Trimming took 4 bases from V and 7 from J; bases not matched to a gene: 6. The CDR3 DNA sequence: TGTGCCAGCAGCTCGGCCGGGACTAGCGGGTATACGCAGTATTTT. It translates to CASSSAGTSGYTQYF. Using reference TRBV7-3 and TRBJ2-3 for the parts outside the CDR3, the full variable domain is GAGVSQTPSNKVTEKGKYVELRCDPISGHTALYWYRQSLGQGPEFLIYFQGTGAADDSGLPNDRFFAVRPEGSVSTLKIQRTERGDSAVYLCASSSAGTSGYTQYFGPGTRLTVL.

V gene TRBV7-3 combines with J gene TRBJ2-5, with TRBD2 identical over 15 bases. CDR3 length: 15 amino acids. The germline V gene has CDR1 SGHTA and CDR2 FQGTGA. The V segment lost 5 bases and the J segment 5 bases; nucleotides outside the gene matches: 3. This chain's CDR3 is CASSAGLAGGETQYF. CDR3 DNA sequence: TGTGCCAGCAGCGCCGGACTAGCGGGGGGGGAGACCCAGTACTTC.

This chain connects TRBV4-3 to TRBJ2-2; D remains ambiguous. CDR1 LGHNA and CDR2 YSLEER come from the germline V gene. CDR3 length equals 15 residues. Trimming pared 0 bases from V and 5 bases from J, leaving 10 bases between. The CDR3 is CASSQDRVVTGELFF. CDR3 nucleotides: TGCGCCAGCAGCCAAGATCGGGTCGTAACCGGGGAGCTGTTTTTT.

In DNA form, the CDR3 reads TGTGCCAGCAGCGTAGCCGGAGGGACTCCCTACGAGCAGTACTTC. Residues: CASSVAGGTPYEQYF. This sequence joins TRBV9 and TRBJ2-7; D perhaps matches TRBD2 (6 bases). CDR1 is SGDLS and CDR2 is YYNGEE in the germline V gene. The CDR3 has 15 residues. The V and J ends lost 0 bases and 2 bases respectively, with 12 bases between them.

This chain joins TRBV27 and TRBJ2-7; 7 bases agree with TRBD1. The CDR3 has 12 residues. V trimming: 5 bases; J trimming: 6 bases; junction bases outside the gene matches: 4. Germline assignment: CDR1 MNHEY and CDR2 SMNVEV (reference sequence). The CDR3 here is CASSTTGVEQYF. CDR3 coding DNA: TGTGCCAGCAGTACAACAGGGGTCGAGCAGTACTTC.

This chain connects TRBV5-4 to TRBJ2-1, with 12 bases lining up with TRBD2. The germline V gene has CDR1 SGHNT and CDR2 YYREEE (reference sequence). The V and J ends lost 2 bases and 12 bases, in that order; junction bases with no gene match: 6. This CDR3 is built from 14 residues. Here the CDR3 reads CASSLNPGLAGQFF. The CDR3 DNA is TGTGCCAGCAGCTTAAACCCGGGACTAGCGGGGCAGTTCTTC.

The gene calls are TRBV30 and TRBJ1-5; D remains ambiguous. From germline, CDR1 is GTSNPN and CDR2 SVGIG (reference sequence). The CDR3 has 14 amino acids. The ends were cut back, 1 base at V and 0 bases at J, with 7 bases in the middle. This CDR3 reads CAWSAVPSNQPQHF. CDR3 coding DNA: TGTGCCTGGAGTGCGGTGCCTAGCAATCAGCCCCAGCATTTT.

The V gene is TRBV5-1, the J gene TRBJ2-4; TRBD1 might be the D (5 bases). The V and J ends lost 1 base and 9 bases respectively, with 14 bases between them. Germline V lookup: CDR1 SGHRS, CDR2 YFSETQ. The CDR3 length is 14 residues. The CDR3 spells CASSLSQGSAIQYF. The CDR3 DNA is TGCGCCAGCAGCTTGAGTCAGGGATCAGCCATTCAGTACTTC.

This chain connects TRBV5-1 to TRBJ2-7; possible D gene TRBD1, 6 bases. V gave up 2 bases and J gave up 6 bases, with 12 bases separating them. There are 13 residues in the CDR3. Germline V gene lookup returns CDR1 SGHRS and CDR2 YFSETQ. As DNA, the CDR3 is TGCGCCAGCAGCTTCGGGACAAACTCCGAGCAGTACTTC. This encodes CASSFGTNSEQYF. Supplemented by reference TRBV5-1 and TRBJ2-7, the full variable domain reads KAGVTQTPRYLIKTRGQQVTLSCSPISGHRSVSWYQQTPGQGLQFLFEYFSETQRNKGNFPGRFSGRQFSNSRSEMNVSTLELGDSALYLCASSFGTNSEQYFGPGTRLTVT.

This chain joins TRBV19 and TRBJ2-7; TRBD2 matches at 7 bases. The V gene end was trimmed by 6 bases and the J gene end by 7 bases; junction bases not matched to a gene: 18. CDR1 LNHDA and CDR2 SQIVND come from the germline V gene (reference sequence). The CDR3 consists of 16 residues. The CDR3 DNA sequence: TGTGCCAGTAGACGGACTAGGGATGTAACTGGTGCGGAGCAGTACTTC. This translates into CASRRTRDVTGAEQYF.

Of note for this clone: A read error may produce the germline difference seen at one junction end. This chain joins TRBV2 and TRBJ2-7; 8 bases align to TRBD1. Germline assignment: CDR1 SNHLY and CDR2 FYNNEI. The CDR3 sequence is 14 residues long. The CDR3 DNA reads as TGTGCCAGCACTAAACAGGGGGACTTATACGGGCAGTACTTC. It codes for CASTKQGDLYGQYF.

The chain joins TRBV6-6 to TRBJ2-1; 11 bases are a match to TRBD1. Losses at the gene ends were 7 bases for V and 7 bases for J; bases not matched to a gene: 6. The CDR3 has 14 amino acids. CDR1 and CDR2 from the germline V gene are MNHNY and SVGAGI (reference sequence). The DNA of the CDR3 is TGTGCCAGCAAGGACAGGGGGCTGGAGAATGAGCAGTTCTTC. It encodes CASKDRGLENEQFF.

The gene calls are TRBV19 and TRBJ2-2, with 12 bases identical to TRBD1. Per germline, CDR1 LNHDA and CDR2 SQIVND (reference sequence). V trimming: 8 bases; J trimming: 6 bases; junction bases outside the gene matches: 4. This CDR3 comprises 14 residues. The CDR3 DNA reads TGTGCCAGTTCGGGACAGGGGGCGGCCGGGGAGCTGTTTTTT. Encoded protein: CASSGQGAAGELFF.

V and J are TRBV16 and TRBJ2-7; tentatively, D is TRBD2 (6 bases). Between the trimmed V and J ends, which lost 0 bases and 4 bases, there was a span of 19 bases. Per the germline V gene, CDR1 is KGHSY and CDR2 is FQNENV. There are 17 residues in the CDR3. The CDR3, as DNA: TGTGCCAGCAGCCAATCTGCTTTCTGGGGACTGCAATACGAGCAGTACTTC. It translates to CASSQSAFWGLQYEQYF.

The V call is TRBV29-1, the J call TRBJ2-5, with D unresolved. Germline values: CDR1 SQVTM, CDR2 ANQGSEA. This CDR3 has 14 residues. Trimming shortened V by 2 bases and J by 1 base, and 11 bases separated the two germline ends. The CDR3 reads CSVECLTPQETQYF. The CDR3 DNA is TGCAGCGTTGAATGCTTGACACCCCAAGAGACCCAGTACTTC.

This chain uses TRBV5-1 with TRBJ2-1; 8 nucleotides line up with TRBD1. Germline loops: CDR1 SGHRS, CDR2 YFSETQ. Unmatched junction bases numbered 9, after V lost 7 bases and J lost 9 bases. This CDR3 has 13 amino acids. Written as DNA, the CDR3 is TGCGCCAGCTACGAAACAGGGGGATCTGAGCAGTTCTTC. The encoded protein is CASYETGGSEQFF.

V gene TRBV6-1 combines with J gene TRBJ1-3, with 8 bases matching TRBD1. Trimming took 4 bases from V and 3 from J; bases not matched to a gene: 8. The CDR3 loop spans 16 amino acids. Germline loops: CDR1 MNHNS, CDR2 SASEGT. CDR3 nucleotides: TGTGCCAGCAGTGCGGGTGCAGGGGGCAGTGGAAACACCATATATTTT. It translates to CASSAGAGGSGNTIYF.

The chain recombines TRBV5-1 with TRBJ2-3; no definite D call. V lost 4 bases and J lost 0, with 15 bases in between. The CDR3 contains 16 residues. Germline CDR1 reads SGHRS; CDR2 reads YFSETQ. CDR3 sequence: CASSVDAVTSTDTQYF. The DNA of the CDR3 is TGCGCCAGCAGCGTAGATGCGGTTACTAGCACAGATACGCAGTATTTT.

The J gene is TRBJ2-7, the V gene TRBV5-1; TRBD1 is a possible D gene (5 bases). This CDR3 has 13 residues. V lost 3 bases and J 6 bases, leaving 13 bases between the germline ends. Germline V gene sequence: CDR1 SGHRS, CDR2 YFSETQ. The CDR3, as DNA: TGCGCCAGCAGCTCCGTTAGGGGCAGCGAGCAGTACTTC. It encodes CASSSVRGSEQYF.

The genes are TRBV27 and TRBJ1-2; D is possibly TRBD1 (6 bases). The CDR3 extends over 14 amino acids. Germline V gives CDR1 MNHEY, CDR2 SMNVEV (reference sequence). V gave up 2 bases and J gave up 3 bases, with 10 bases separating them. In DNA form, the CDR3 reads TGTGCCAGCAGTTTAGGGGGGGCACACTATGGCTACACCTTC. Encoded protein: CASSLGGAHYGYTF.

The chain recombines TRBV18 with TRBJ2-7, with 10 bases lining up with TRBD2. The CDR3 extends over 15 amino acids. CDR1 and CDR2 (germline): KGHSH, LQKENI. V lost 2 bases, J lost 7 bases, and 8 bases stayed unmatched. The CDR3 nucleotides are TGTGCCAGCTCACCATCTTCCCTAGCGGGAGAGGAGCAGTACTTC. Translating it yields CASSPSSLAGEEQYF.

V is TRBV7-9 and J is TRBJ1-5; 7 nucleotides line up with TRBD1. This CDR3 is 15 amino acids long. The ends lost 4 bases at V and 3 bases at J; junction bases unmatched: 6. The germline V gene has CDR1 SEHNR and CDR2 FQNEAQ (reference sequence). The CDR3 DNA reads as TGTGCCAGCAGCTCGACAGGGTGGCTCAATCAGCCCCAGCATTTT. This encodes CASSSTGWLNQPQHF.

The chain recombines TRBV6-5 with TRBJ1-1; D remains unclear. The CDR3 is 15 residues long. V was shortened by 6 bases and J by 5 bases, with 19 bases between the two germline ends. Germline CDR1 reads MNHEY; CDR2 reads SVGAGI. The CDR3, as DNA: TGTGCCAGCAGCATGAGACCGCGGGGTAGGACTGAAGCTTTCTTT. Translation gives CASSMRPRGRTEAFF.

The gene calls are TRBV5-5 and TRBJ1-1; TRBD1 matches 10 bases. The CDR3 consists of 15 residues. From germline, CDR1 is SGHKS and CDR2 YYEKEE (reference sequence). Trimming removed 3 bases from V and 4 bases from J; junction bases left unmatched: 6. CDR3 bases: TGTGCCAGCAGCTGGTTGGACAGGGGGACCACTGAAGCTTTCTTT. This gives the protein CASSWLDRGTTEAFF.

The chain employs TRBV29-1 and TRBJ1-2; 9 bases align to TRBD1. Losses at the gene ends were 4 bases for V and 7 bases for J; bases not matched to a gene: 10. The CDR3 runs 14 residues. Per germline, CDR1 SQVTM and CDR2 ANQGSEA. The DNA of the CDR3 is TGCAGCGTTGGGACAGGGGCGATGATCGGTGGCTACACCTTC. Its protein product is CSVGTGAMIGGYTF.

The V call is TRBV9, the J call TRBJ2-2; weak D call: TRBD1 (6 bases). Trimming took 3 bases from V and 2 from J, leaving 14 bases between them. The V gene's germline CDR1 is SGDLS and CDR2 YYNGEE. The CDR3 is 16 residues long. Here the CDR3 reads CASSAQYRVNTGELFF. For the CDR3, the DNA is TGTGCCAGCAGCGCCCAATACAGGGTAAACACCGGGGAGCTGTTTTTT.

The chain joins TRBV28 to TRBJ1-5, with TRBD1 matching over 8 bases. CDR3 length: 13 residues. The germline CDR1 and CDR2 sequences are MDHEN and SYDVKM. Unmatched junction bases numbered 6, after V lost 5 bases and J lost 9 bases. DNA of the CDR3: TGTGCCAGCAGTGACAGGGGACTGGGGCCCCAGCATTTT. Translated: CASSDRGLGPQHF. Full variable domain (remainder filled in from reference TRBV28 and TRBJ1-5): DVKVTQSSRYLVKRTGEKVFLECVQDMDHENMFWYRQDPGLGLRLIYFSYDVKMKEKGDIPEGYSVSREKKERFSLILESASTNQTSMYLCASSDRGLGPQHFGDGTRLSIL.

This chain connects TRBV7-8 to TRBJ2-6; possibly TRBD1 for D (6 bases). The germline V and J ends were trimmed by 7 bases and 0 bases, with 19 bases remaining between them. This CDR3 has 18 amino acids. The germline gives CDR1 SGHVS, CDR2 FQNEAQ. This chain's CDR3 is CASTERTATFSGANVLTF. The CDR3 nucleotides are TGTGCCAGCACCGAGAGGACAGCCACCTTCTCTGGGGCCAACGTCCTGACTTTC.

The chain combines TRBV5-4 with TRBJ1-1, with D uncertain. V shed 2 bases and J shed 4 bases, with 15 bases lying between them. In germline, CDR1 is SGHNT, CDR2 YYREEE (reference sequence). The CDR3 has 15 residues. The CDR3 DNA is TGTGCCAGCAGCTTCACCAACCCAGGTACCACTGAAGCTTTCTTT. Protein product: CASSFTNPGTTEAFF. Full variable domain (outside the CDR3, taken from reference TRBV5-4 and TRBJ1-1): ETGVTQSPTHLIKTRGQQVTLRCSSQSGHNTVSWYQQALGQGPQFIFQYYREEENGRGNFPPRFSGLQFPNYSSELNVNALELDDSALYLCASSFTNPGTTEAFFGQGTRLTVV.